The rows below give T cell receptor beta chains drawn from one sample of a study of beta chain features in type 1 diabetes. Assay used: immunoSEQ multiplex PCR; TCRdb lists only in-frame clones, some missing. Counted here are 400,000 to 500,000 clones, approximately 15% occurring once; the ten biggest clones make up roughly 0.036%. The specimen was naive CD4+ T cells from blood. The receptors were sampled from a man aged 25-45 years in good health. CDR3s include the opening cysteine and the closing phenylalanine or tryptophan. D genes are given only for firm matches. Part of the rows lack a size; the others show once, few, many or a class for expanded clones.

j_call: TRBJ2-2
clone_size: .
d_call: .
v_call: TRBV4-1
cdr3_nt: TGCGCCAGCTTATTTGTACACACCGGGGAGCTGTTTTTT
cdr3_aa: CASLFVHTGELFF

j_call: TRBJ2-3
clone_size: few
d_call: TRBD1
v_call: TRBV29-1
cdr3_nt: TGCAGCGTTTCCGGGACAGGGGGCACAGATACGCAGTATTTT
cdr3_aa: CSVSGTGGTDTQYF

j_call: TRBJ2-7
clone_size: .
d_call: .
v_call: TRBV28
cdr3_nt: TGTGCCAGCAGTTTTAGGGGCCCGGGCGAGCAGTACTTC
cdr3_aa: CASSFRGPGEQYF

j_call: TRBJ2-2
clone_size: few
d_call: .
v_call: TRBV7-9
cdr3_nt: TGTGCCAGCAGCTTAGCTCCCGGGACTCAACCCGGGGAGCTGTTTTTT
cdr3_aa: CASSLAPGTQPGELFF

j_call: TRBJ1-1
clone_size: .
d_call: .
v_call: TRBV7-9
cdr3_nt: TGTGCCAGCAGTATTGACAGCCACACTGAAGCTTTCTTT
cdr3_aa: CASSIDSHTEAFF

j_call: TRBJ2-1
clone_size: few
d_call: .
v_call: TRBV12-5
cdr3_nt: TGTGCTAGTGGTTTGGTACAAGGGGACTTGGGTAGCAATGAGCAGTTCTTC
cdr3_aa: CASGLVQGDLGSNEQFF

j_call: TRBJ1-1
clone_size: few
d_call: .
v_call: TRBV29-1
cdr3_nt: TGCAGCGTTGAGCGAATGGCTGAAGCTTTCTTT
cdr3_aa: CSVERMAEAFF

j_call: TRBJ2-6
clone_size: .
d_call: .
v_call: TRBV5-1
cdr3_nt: TGCGCCAGCAGCACATTTTCTGGGGCCAACGTCCTGACTTTC
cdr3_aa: CASSTFSGANVLTF

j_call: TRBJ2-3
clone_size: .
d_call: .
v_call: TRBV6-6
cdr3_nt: TGTGCCAGCAGTTACTCGACGCGACGAGGGGATACGCAGTATTTT
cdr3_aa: CASSYSTRRGDTQYF

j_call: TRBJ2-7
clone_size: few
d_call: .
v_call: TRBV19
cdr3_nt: TGTGCCAGTAGTATCGGCAGTGCCTACGAGCAGTACTTC
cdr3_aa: CASSIGSAYEQYF

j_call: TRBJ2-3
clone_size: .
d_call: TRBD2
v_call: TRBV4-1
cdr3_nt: TGCGCCAGCAGCCCGCGGGACTATAAAGATACGCAGTATTTT
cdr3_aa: CASSPRDYKDTQYF

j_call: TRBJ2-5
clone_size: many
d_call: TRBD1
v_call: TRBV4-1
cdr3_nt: TGCGCCAGCAGCCTCGGACAGGGGGCGGGGGAGACCCAGTACTTC
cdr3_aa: CASSLGQGAGETQYF

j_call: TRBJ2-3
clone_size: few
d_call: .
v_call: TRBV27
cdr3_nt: TGTGCCAGCAGTTTATCGCCGGACTGGCGTGCAGATACGCAGTATTTT
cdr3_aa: CASSLSPDWRADTQYF

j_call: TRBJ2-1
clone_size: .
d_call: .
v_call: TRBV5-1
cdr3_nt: TGCGCCAGCAGCTTCAGGAGGGTGCTGTTCTTC
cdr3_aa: CASSFRRVLFF

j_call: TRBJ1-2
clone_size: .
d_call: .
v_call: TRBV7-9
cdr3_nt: TGTGCCAGCAGCCCTAGAATACAGGGTGGGGATGGCTACACCTTC
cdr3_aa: CASSPRIQGGDGYTF

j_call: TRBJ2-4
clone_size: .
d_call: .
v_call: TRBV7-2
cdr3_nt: TGTGCCAGCAGCTTAGAACAGGGCAGAAACATTCAGTACTTC
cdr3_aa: CASSLEQGRNIQYF

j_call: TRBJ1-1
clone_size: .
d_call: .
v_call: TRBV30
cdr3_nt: TGTGCCTGGAGTGTACGGAGGAGTTTGGATTTTTTATGGAACACTGAAGCTTTCTTT
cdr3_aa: CAWSVRRSLDFLWNTEAFF

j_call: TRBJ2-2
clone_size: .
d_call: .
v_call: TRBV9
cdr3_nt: TGTGCCAGCAGCGTAAGCCGGGGACTTGGCACCGGGGAGCTGTTTTTT
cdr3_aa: CASSVSRGLGTGELFF

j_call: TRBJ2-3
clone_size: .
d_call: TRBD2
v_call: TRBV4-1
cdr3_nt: TGCGCCAGCAGCCGTGGACTAGCGGATACGCAGTATTTT
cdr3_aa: CASSRGLADTQYF

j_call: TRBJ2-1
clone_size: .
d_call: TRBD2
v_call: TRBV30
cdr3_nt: TGTGCCTCTGCGACTAGCGCCTATTACAATGAGCAGTTCTTC
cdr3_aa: CASATSAYYNEQFF

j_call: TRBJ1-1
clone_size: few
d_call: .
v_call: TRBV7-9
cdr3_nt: TGTGCCAGCAGCCCGCGACAGGCCAACACTGAAGCTTTCTTT
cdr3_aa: CASSPRQANTEAFF

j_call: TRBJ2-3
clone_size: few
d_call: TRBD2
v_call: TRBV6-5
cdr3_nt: TGTGCCAGCAGGGGACTAGCAGCAGATACGCAGTATTTT
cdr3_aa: CASRGLAADTQYF